This passage covers 19 T cell receptor beta chains from one sample sequenced in a study of long-term antiretroviral therapy in people with HIV. The run of the v3.0 immunoSEQ assay was at survey level. Produced via immunoSEQ multiplex PCR; TCRdb's table is partial and in-frame only. The profile shows about 43,000 clones, about 89% of them singletons. The sequencing here drew on unsorted PBMCs, taken 0.1 years before starting antiretroviral therapy. These receptors were collected from a woman in her forties or fifties with HIV.

This clone was seen just once. The chain uses TRBV19 and TRBJ2-7; 8 nucleotides align to TRBD1. CDR1 LNHDA and CDR2 SQIVND come from the germline V gene (reference sequence). The CDR3 contains 16 residues. V gave up 7 bases and J gave up 3 bases; unmatched junction bases: 14. The chain's CDR3 is CASTRDVGQGGYEQYF. CDR3 nucleotide sequence: TGTGCCAGTACTCGAGACGTCGGACAGGGCGGCTACGAGCAGTACTTC.

The rearrangement links TRBV5-6 to TRBJ1-3; no definite D call. The CDR3 totals 14 residues. Looked up from germline, CDR1 is SGHDT and CDR2 is YYEEEE. V was cut by 1 base and J by 2 bases, with 7 bases left in between. The CDR3 sequence is CASSLWHAGNTIYF. The CDR3 DNA reads TGTGCCAGCAGCTTGTGGCACGCTGGAAACACCATATATTTT.

This clone occurred once. The V call is TRBV18, the J call TRBJ1-1, with a tentative D call TRBD1 (5 bases). The CDR3 extends over 15 amino acids. CDR1 KGHSH and CDR2 LQKENI come from the germline V gene. V was shortened by 3 bases and J by 1 base, with 12 bases between the two germline ends. The DNA for the CDR3 is TGTGCCAGCTCACCTAGGGGAGGGAAGAACACTGAAGCTTTCTTT. Encoded protein: CASSPRGGKNTEAFF.

V usage is TRBV9 and J usage is TRBJ1-6, with a tentative D call TRBD1 (5 bases). Germline V gene sequence: CDR1 SGDLS, CDR2 YYNGEE. Trimming shortened V by 1 base and J by 3 bases, and 8 bases separated the two germline ends. The CDR3 covers 15 residues. The CDR3 here is CASSVRGDYNSPLHF. As DNA, the CDR3 is TGTGCCAGCAGCGTAAGGGGTGACTATAATTCACCCCTCCACTTT.

The rearrangement joins TRBV10-3 to TRBJ2-7, with D perhaps TRBD2 (5 bases). The germline gives CDR1 ENHRY, CDR2 SYGVKD. The length of the CDR3 is 13 residues. V gave up 3 bases and J gave up 2 bases, with 8 bases separating them. CDR3 DNA: TGTGCCATCAGTGAAGCGGAGACCTACGAGCAGTACTTC. This codes for CAISEAETYEQYF.

This sequence joins TRBV9 and TRBJ1-4; 9 bases agree with TRBD1. CDR1 and CDR2 from the germline V gene are SGDLS and YYNGEE. This CDR3 has 15 amino acids. The V gene end was trimmed by 5 bases and the J gene end by 8 bases; junction bases not matched to a gene: 10. CDR3: CASSRQGGRKEKLFF. The CDR3 bases are TGTGCCAGCAGTCGACAGGGGGGGAGGAAGGAAAAACTGTTTTTT.

This clone was seen a single time. The J gene is TRBJ2-3, the V gene TRBV5-6; the D gene could be TRBD1 or TRBD2 (5 bases each). This CDR3 has 12 residues. In germline, CDR1 is SGHDT, CDR2 YYEEEE. V was pared by 5 bases and J by 2 bases, with 6 bases between. CDR3 coding DNA: TGTGCCAGCAGGGGGACCACAGATACGCAGTATTTT. Translating gives CASRGTTDTQYF.

This chain links TRBV10-2 with TRBJ1-1; D possibly corresponds to TRBD1 (6 bases). The CDR3 extends over 15 amino acids. The V and J ends lost 8 bases and 1 base respectively, with 17 bases between them. Germline-derived CDR1 and CDR2 are WSHSY and SAAADI. The chain's CDR3 is CASHWTAQPNTEAFF. CDR3 nucleotides: TGCGCCAGCCACTGGACAGCACAGCCGAACACTGAAGCTTTCTTT.

This chain links TRBV7-9 with TRBJ2-2; D ambiguous. The CDR3 contains 12 residues. CDR1 and CDR2 (germline): SEHNR, FQNEAQ (reference sequence). Between the trimmed V and J ends, which lost 5 bases and 9 bases, there was a span of 10 bases. In DNA form, the CDR3 reads TGTGCCAGCAGCCCCCGTCATTGGGAGCTGTTTTTT. As protein: CASSPRHWELFF.

The chain couples TRBV15 to TRBJ2-5; perhaps TRBD1 as D (6 bases). The CDR3 covers 15 residues. CDR1 and CDR2 from the germline V gene are LNHNV and YYDKDF (reference sequence). V was shortened by 0 bases and J by 7 bases, with 15 bases between the two germline ends. The CDR3 region has the DNA TGTGCCACCAGCAGAGATCTCTCACAGGGAATGACCCAGTACTTC. Translated: CATSRDLSQGMTQYF. Full variable domain (missing parts from reference TRBV15 and TRBJ2-5): DAMVIQNPRYQVTQFGKPVTLSCSQTLNHNVMYWYQQKSSQAPKLLFHYYDKDFNNEADTPDNFQSRRPNTSFCFLDIRSPGLGDTAMYLCATSRDLSQGMTQYFGPGTRLLVL.

The chain carries TRBV28 and TRBJ1-6, with D hard to call. The CDR3 has 14 amino acids. V was pared by 2 bases and J by 8 bases, with 10 bases between. Germline values: CDR1 MDHEN, CDR2 SYDVKM. The CDR3 sequence is CASSLADSYSPLHF. As DNA, the CDR3 is TGTGCCAGCAGTTTAGCGGATTCTTATTCACCCCTCCACTTT.

The chain combines TRBV5-1 with TRBJ1-1; D is unresolved. Looked up from germline, CDR1 is SGHRS and CDR2 is YFSETQ. The CDR3 sequence is 15 residues long. V lost 2 bases and J 3 bases, leaving 14 bases between the germline ends. The CDR3 coding sequence is TGCGCCAGCAGCTTACGTGAGGTTGGGGACACTGAAGCTTTCTTT. Its protein product is CASSLREVGDTEAFF.

The chain has TRBV19 and TRBJ2-5; no reliable D call. Trimming cost V 4 bases and J 2 bases, with 5 bases left between them. CDR3 length: 12 amino acids. CDR1 is LNHDA, CDR2 SQIVND, per germline (reference sequence). The CDR3 spells CASSRGQETQYF. The CDR3 DNA reads TGTGCCAGTAGTAGGGGTCAAGAGACCCAGTACTTC.

The V call is TRBV11-2, the J call TRBJ1-4; TRBD1 might be the D (5 bases). Germline CDR1 SGHAT, CDR2 FQNNGV. The CDR3 runs to 17 residues. V was trimmed by 4 bases and J by 4 bases, leaving 19 bases between them. CDR3 protein: CASSSLDVRGGNEKLFF. In nucleotides, the CDR3 is TGTGCCAGCAGCTCCTTGGACGTCCGGGGGGGTAATGAAAAACTGTTTTTT.

The chain has TRBV7-3 and TRBJ2-2; TRBD1 or TRBD2 may be the D gene (6 bases each). Germline V lookup: CDR1 SGHTA, CDR2 FQGTGA. The CDR3 is 15 amino acids. V was clipped by 2 bases and J by 5 bases, with 12 bases between them. CDR3 loop: CASSLSGGSTGELFF. The CDR3 region has the DNA TGTGCCAGCAGCTTATCCGGGGGCAGTACCGGGGAGCTGTTTTTT. The variable domain in full, with the rest retrieved from reference TRBV7-3 and TRBJ2-2, is GAGVSQTPSNKVTEKGKYVELRCDPISGHTALYWYRQSLGQGPEFLIYFQGTGAADDSGLPNDRFFAVRPEGSVSTLKIQRTERGDSAVYLCASSLSGGSTGELFFGEGSRLTVL.

The rearrangement uses TRBV11-3 and TRBJ2-3; 9 nucleotides line up with TRBD2. There are 17 residues in the CDR3. The J segment lost 1 base and the V segment lost 2 bases, leaving 7 bases of the junction unmatched. Germline V gene data show CDR1 as SGHNT and CDR2 as YENEEA. This CDR3 is CASSLYGGGAGTDTQYF. CDR3 nucleotides: TGTGCCAGCAGCTTATACGGCGGGGGGGCAGGCACAGATACGCAGTATTTT.

This clone appeared once. This sequence joins TRBV7-9 and TRBJ1-1; no definite D call. V shed 5 bases and J shed 3 bases, with 16 bases lying between them. The CDR3 spans 15 residues. CDR1 and CDR2 from the germline V gene are SEHNR and FQNEAQ (reference sequence). This CDR3 is CASSQGDGYYTEAFF. For the CDR3, the DNA is TGTGCCAGCAGCCAAGGCGACGGATATTACACTGAAGCTTTCTTT.

The rearrangement joins TRBV6-6 to TRBJ2-2, with TRBD1 identical over 8 bases. The CDR3 contains 15 residues. Germline values: CDR1 MNHNY, CDR2 SVGAGI (reference sequence). Trimming took 5 bases from V and 1 from J; bases not matched to a gene: 3. CDR3 nucleotide sequence: TGTGCCAGCAGTACAGGACAGGGGAACACCGGGGAGCTGTTTTTT. The encoded protein is CASSTGQGNTGELFF.

CDR3: CASSALGTEAFF. The CDR3 nucleotides read TGCGCCAGCAGTGCGCTTGGGACCGAAGCTTTCTTT. The V gene is TRBV10-1, the J gene TRBJ1-1; perhaps TRBD1 as D (5 bases). Germline CDR1 and CDR2: WNHNN and SYGVQD (reference sequence). This CDR3 contains 12 residues. V was clipped by 4 bases and J by 8 bases, with 11 bases between them.